This entry lists 11 T cell receptor beta chains sequenced from one sample in a study of response to subunit inactivated influenza vaccine. TCRdb processed the RT-PCR reads anew with MiXCR; each CDR3 protein has one entry. Among approximately 730,000 distinct CDR3 sequences listed, about 14% were seen once. The source was PBMCs from blood, collected approximately 15 days before vaccination. These receptors were taken from a man aged 50 or older who received an inactivated influenza vaccine.

This clonotype was picked up a small number of times. This chain joins TRBV11-2 and TRBJ2-5; the match to TRBD2 covers 11 bases. V gave up 6 bases and J gave up 1 base; unmatched junction bases: 4. The germline V gene encodes CDR1 SGHAT and CDR2 FQNNGV. CDR3 size: 15 residues. The CDR3 DNA reads as TGTGCCAGCAGACGACTAGCGGGGACCCAAGAGACCCAGTACTTC. Translating it yields CASRRLAGTQETQYF.

This clonotype was seen ten or more times. A read error may produce the germline difference seen at one junction end. V usage is TRBV4-1 and J usage is TRBJ2-5, with 11 positions matching TRBD2. Germline CDR1 is MGHRA and CDR2 is YSYEKL. The CDR3 is 15 amino acids. The CDR3 is CASSQDRGSGRALCF. The CDR3, as DNA: TGCGCCAGCAGCCAAGACCGCGGTAGCGGGAGGGCTTTGTGCTTC.

This rearrangement joins TRBV27 to TRBJ1-2; the D gene is possibly TRBD1 (5 bases). This CDR3 has 14 residues. V lost 2 bases, J lost 4 bases, and 11 bases lay in between. CDR1 and CDR2 from the germline V gene are MNHEY and SMNVEV (reference sequence). CDR3 region: CASSLKGLGYGYTF. The CDR3 DNA sequence: TGTGCCAGCAGTTTAAAGGGGCTAGGCTATGGCTACACCTTC.

V and J are TRBV5-1 and TRBJ2-7; the D gene could be TRBD1 or TRBD2 (5 bases each). Trimming took 4 bases from V and 0 from J, leaving 14 bases between them. The CDR3 length is 15 residues. The V gene's germline CDR1 is SGHRS and CDR2 YFSETQ. Written as DNA, the CDR3 is TGCGCCAGCAGCGGTGGTGGGGGAAGCTCCTACGAGCAGTACTTC. Translating it yields CASSGGGGSSYEQYF.

V usage is TRBV28 and J usage is TRBJ2-1; TRBD2 matches at 11 bases. The CDR3 is made up of 13 amino acids. Germline lookup yields CDR1 MDHEN and CDR2 SYDVKM. V trimming: 3 bases; J trimming: 14 bases; junction bases outside the gene matches: 6. CDR3 protein: CASSFILAGGEFF. Written as DNA, the CDR3 is TGTGCCAGCAGTTTTATTTTAGCGGGGGGGGAGTTCTTC. The full variable domain, completed using reference TRBV28 and TRBJ2-1, is DVKVTQSSRYLVKRTGEKVFLECVQDMDHENMFWYRQDPGLGLRLIYFSYDVKMKEKGDIPEGYSVSREKKERFSLILESASTNQTSMYLCASSFILAGGEFFGPGTRLTVL.

The sample holds a few counts of this clonotype. The chain employs TRBV7-9 and TRBJ2-2; D possibly corresponds to TRBD1 (5 bases). Germline-derived CDR1 and CDR2 are SEHNR and FQNEAQ (reference sequence). CDR3 length: 15 amino acids. The V end was cut by 2 bases, the J end by 4 bases, with 11 bases between. CDR3 coding DNA: TGTGCCAGCAGCTTACTCAAAAGGGGCACCGGGGAGCTGTTTTTT. Translated: CASSLLKRGTGELFF.

This clonotype was detected a few times. The chain joins TRBV10-3 to TRBJ2-3; 11 nucleotides match TRBD1. The V segment lost 1 base and the J segment 5 bases; nucleotides outside the gene matches: 8. The germline CDR1 and CDR2 sequences are ENHRY and SYGVKD. This CDR3 is built from 17 residues. The CDR3 sequence: CAISELWTGGAGDTQYF. DNA for the CDR3: TGTGCCATCAGTGAGTTATGGACAGGGGGCGCAGGAGATACGCAGTATTTT.

In this sample, this clonotype turned up many times. V usage is TRBV20-1 and J usage is TRBJ2-1, with D unclear. Trimming removed 0 bases from V and 3 bases from J, with 9 bases in between. The germline V gene encodes CDR1 DFQATT and CDR2 SNEGSKA (reference sequence). The CDR3 is made up of 14 amino acids. The CDR3 DNA reads TGCAGTGCTAGAGATCGTTATAGCTACAATGAGCAGTTCTTC. Its protein is CSARDRYSYNEQFF.

The chain recombines TRBV25-1 with TRBJ2-5; either TRBD1 or TRBD2 may fit D (7 bases each). Trimming stripped 2 bases from V and 5 bases from J, with 12 bases between. The length of the CDR3 is 14 residues. Germline CDR1 reads MGHDK; CDR2 reads SYGVNS. For the CDR3, the DNA is TGTGCCAGCAGTGAAAGGGGGCGGGGGGAGACCCAGTACTTC. Protein sequence: CASSERGRGETQYF.

The V and J genes are TRBV29-1 and TRBJ2-7; 7 bases agree with TRBD2. In germline, CDR1 is SQVTM, CDR2 ANQGSEA. The V gene end was trimmed by 4 bases and the J gene end by 5 bases; junction bases not matched to a gene: 11. This CDR3 has 14 residues. CDR3 loop: CSVAFRLAVHEQYF. CDR3 in DNA: TGCAGCGTTGCCTTTCGGCTAGCGGTCCACGAGCAGTACTTC.

In its sample, this clonotype was seen a few times. This sequence joins TRBV28 and TRBJ2-7, with 7 bases lining up with TRBD1. Germline V gene lookup returns CDR1 MDHEN and CDR2 SYDVKM. This CDR3 spans 14 amino acids. The junction had 8 bases not matched to a gene; V was cut back by 2 bases and J by 7 bases. CDR3 sequence reads: CASSLTGTVAEQYF. CDR3 nucleotides: TGTGCCAGCAGTTTAACTGGGACAGTTGCGGAGCAGTACTTC.